Listed below are T cell receptor beta chains from one sample, sequenced in a study of blood T cells in healthy people across ages. MiXCR, applied by TCRdb to the 5' RACE reads, yields one record per CDR3 protein. The sample includes about 2 million distinct CDR3 sequences, around half of them seen just once. Source material: blood. These receptor sequences come from a woman in her forties in good health. Both conserved end residues are part of each CDR3. The order of the fields is D gene, clone size, V gene, J gene, CDR3 DNA, CDR3 protein. The D gene is left open where the match is weak. Part of the rows lack a size; the others show once, few, many or a class for expanded clones.

d_call: .; clone_size: .; v_call: TRBV11-2; j_call: TRBJ2-6; cdr3_nt: TGTGCCAGCAGGGGAAATGGACAGTCGGTCTCTGGGGCCAACGTCCTGACTTTC; cdr3_aa: CASRGNGQSVSGANVLTF
d_call: .; clone_size: few; v_call: TRBV11-2; j_call: TRBJ1-4; cdr3_nt: TGTGCCAGCAGCTTATCCCCCGCAGAGGAGGAAAAACTGTTTTTT; cdr3_aa: CASSLSPAEEEKLFF
d_call: .; clone_size: few; v_call: TRBV29-1; j_call: TRBJ2-3; cdr3_nt: TGCAGCATTGTGTTCTTGGCAGATACGCAGTATTTT; cdr3_aa: CSIVFLADTQYF
d_call: .; clone_size: .; v_call: TRBV5-6; j_call: TRBJ1-2; cdr3_nt: TGTGCCAGCAGCTTGTCCCGGGTATATTCACACTATGGCTACACCTTC; cdr3_aa: CASSLSRVYSHYGYTF
d_call: TRBD1; clone_size: .; v_call: TRBV11-2; j_call: TRBJ1-2; cdr3_nt: TGTGCCAGCAGCTTAGGGTCAGGGGGCGGCTATGGCTACACCTTC; cdr3_aa: CASSLGSGGGYGYTF
d_call: .; clone_size: .; v_call: TRBV2; j_call: TRBJ2-1; cdr3_nt: TGTGCCAGCAATGTAGACCGAGGGAATGAGCAGTTCTTC; cdr3_aa: CASNVDRGNEQFF
d_call: TRBD2; clone_size: few; v_call: TRBV7-2; j_call: TRBJ2-1; cdr3_nt: TGTGCCAGCAGCCCCACCACGACTAGCGGGGGGGCTCTTTCCGGTGAGCAGTTCTTC; cdr3_aa: CASSPTTTSGGALSGEQFF
d_call: TRBD2; clone_size: .; v_call: TRBV28; j_call: TRBJ2-7; cdr3_nt: TGTGCCAGCAGTCCCGGGACTAGCGGGAGGGTCTCCTACGAGCAGTACTTC; cdr3_aa: CASSPGTSGRVSYEQYF
d_call: TRBD2; clone_size: .; v_call: TRBV10-3; j_call: TRBJ2-3; cdr3_nt: TGTGCCATCAGTGATCAATACCTGAAAGGGCGGGGGGGCCTAGATACGCAGTATTTT; cdr3_aa: CAISDQYLKGRGGLDTQYF
d_call: TRBD1; clone_size: .; v_call: TRBV4-1; j_call: TRBJ2-2; cdr3_nt: TGCGCCAGCAGCCAGAGACAGGGGAACACCGGGGAGCTGTTTTTT; cdr3_aa: CASSQRQGNTGELFF
d_call: .; clone_size: .; v_call: TRBV4-3; j_call: TRBJ2-5; cdr3_nt: TGCGCCAGCAGCCAATACCTCGACAGTGTCCAAGAGACCCAGTACTTC; cdr3_aa: CASSQYLDSVQETQYF
d_call: TRBD2; clone_size: .; v_call: TRBV28; j_call: TRBJ2-3; cdr3_nt: TGTGCCAGCAGTTACGAGGGGCGGGGGAGCACAGATACGCAGTATTTT; cdr3_aa: CASSYEGRGSTDTQYF
d_call: .; clone_size: once; v_call: TRBV27; j_call: TRBJ2-3; cdr3_nt: TGTGCCAGAAGTTTATCCCGGGGGGCCCGCACAGATACGCAGTATTTT; cdr3_aa: CARSLSRGARTDTQYF
d_call: .; clone_size: .; v_call: TRBV18; j_call: TRBJ2-1; cdr3_nt: TGTGCCAGCGCTCCTGGGAGTGAGCAGTTCTTC; cdr3_aa: CASAPGSEQFF
d_call: TRBD1; clone_size: .; v_call: TRBV27; j_call: TRBJ1-2; cdr3_nt: TGTGCCAGCAGCCTTGTCCGGGACAGGGTGAACTATGGCTACACCTTC; cdr3_aa: CASSLVRDRVNYGYTF
d_call: TRBD1; clone_size: .; v_call: TRBV5-1; j_call: TRBJ1-1; cdr3_nt: TGCGCCAGCAGCTTCGACAGGGCAGTGAACACTGAAGCTTTCTTT; cdr3_aa: CASSFDRAVNTEAFF
d_call: TRBD2; clone_size: .; v_call: TRBV4-3; j_call: TRBJ2-7; cdr3_nt: TGCGCCAGCAGCCAAGATCTTCTTAGCGGGGGGAAAAACGAGCAGTACTTC; cdr3_aa: CASSQDLLSGGKNEQYF
d_call: TRBD1; clone_size: .; v_call: TRBV24-1; j_call: TRBJ2-5; cdr3_nt: TGTGCCACCAGTGATTTGCGACAGGGGGTGGTGGAGACCCAGTACTTC; cdr3_aa: CATSDLRQGVVETQYF
d_call: TRBD1; clone_size: .; v_call: TRBV20-1; j_call: TRBJ2-3; cdr3_nt: TGCAGTGCTACCATCCGCGGATGGGGGACAGGGGGCCCAGATACGCAGTATTTT; cdr3_aa: CSATIRGWGTGGPDTQYF
d_call: .; clone_size: .; v_call: TRBV29-1; j_call: TRBJ2-3; cdr3_nt: TGCAGCGTCACTTACACAGATACGCAGTATTTT; cdr3_aa: CSVTYTDTQYF
d_call: TRBD1; clone_size: .; v_call: TRBV7-8; j_call: TRBJ2-7; cdr3_nt: TGTGCCAGCAGCTTAGGGAACAGGGGACGCAATGAGCAGTACTTC; cdr3_aa: CASSLGNRGRNEQYF
d_call: TRBD2; clone_size: .; v_call: TRBV4-3; j_call: TRBJ2-3; cdr3_nt: TGCGCCAGCAGCCAAGAAGCGGGGTCAAACACAGATACGCAGTATTTT; cdr3_aa: CASSQEAGSNTDTQYF
d_call: .; clone_size: few; v_call: TRBV6-1; j_call: TRBJ1-4; cdr3_nt: TGTGCCAGCAGCTGGAGTGCAACTAATGAAAAACTGTTTTTT; cdr3_aa: CASSWSATNEKLFF
d_call: TRBD1; clone_size: once; v_call: TRBV20-1; j_call: TRBJ2-3; cdr3_nt: TGCAGTGCTAGGGCCGTAAGGTGGACAGGACGCACAGATACGCAGTATTTT; cdr3_aa: CSARAVRWTGRTDTQYF
d_call: .; clone_size: .; v_call: TRBV4-1; j_call: TRBJ2-3; cdr3_nt: TGCGCCAGCAGCCGAGAGGACCGCACAGATACGCAGTATTTT; cdr3_aa: CASSREDRTDTQYF
d_call: .; clone_size: .; v_call: TRBV6-5; j_call: TRBJ1-5; cdr3_nt: TGTGCCAGCAGAAGAAAGGCCCAAGGCAATCAGCCCCAGCATTTT; cdr3_aa: CASRRKAQGNQPQHF
d_call: TRBD1; clone_size: .; v_call: TRBV24-1; j_call: TRBJ1-2; cdr3_nt: TGTGCCACCAGTGACCCGACAGGGGACGGCTATGGCTACACCTTC; cdr3_aa: CATSDPTGDGYGYTF
d_call: TRBD2; clone_size: few; v_call: TRBV15; j_call: TRBJ2-3; cdr3_nt: TGTGCCACCAGACCACTAGCGGGGTTTCGAACAGATACGCAGTATTTT; cdr3_aa: CATRPLAGFRTDTQYF
d_call: TRBD1; clone_size: few; v_call: TRBV4-3; j_call: TRBJ1-2; cdr3_nt: TGCGCCAGCAGCCAAGGGGGGACAGGCTCCAGCTATGGCTACACCTTC; cdr3_aa: CASSQGGTGSSYGYTF
d_call: .; clone_size: once; v_call: TRBV7-9; j_call: TRBJ2-7; cdr3_nt: TGTGCCAGCAGCTTAGGATTTGGGCCCGAGCCCTCCTACGAGCAGTACTTC; cdr3_aa: CASSLGFGPEPSYEQYF
d_call: TRBD1; clone_size: .; v_call: TRBV28; j_call: TRBJ1-1; cdr3_nt: TGTGCCAGTCCCCCCTACAGGGGAGGGTACACTGAAGCTTTCTTT; cdr3_aa: CASPPYRGGYTEAFF
d_call: TRBD1; clone_size: .; v_call: TRBV12-3/TRBV12-4; j_call: TRBJ2-5; cdr3_nt: TGTGCCAGCAGATCTACAGGACAGGGGATTGGAGAGACCCAGTACTTC; cdr3_aa: CASRSTGQGIGETQYF
d_call: .; clone_size: .; v_call: TRBV4-3; j_call: TRBJ2-5; cdr3_nt: TGCGCCAGCAGCCAAGATCGGCCTAGCTGGGAGTTTGAGCAGTACTTC; cdr3_aa: CASSQDRPSWEFEQYF
d_call: .; clone_size: .; v_call: TRBV20-1; j_call: TRBJ2-1; cdr3_nt: TGCAGTGCTATTGACGGAACGCCACCCAATGAGCAGTTCTTC; cdr3_aa: CSAIDGTPPNEQFF
d_call: TRBD1; clone_size: .; v_call: TRBV6-2/TRBV6-3; j_call: TRBJ2-7; cdr3_nt: TGTGCCAGCAGTTACCTTCAGGGGACAGGGGCCTACGAGCAGTACTTC; cdr3_aa: CASSYLQGTGAYEQYF
d_call: .; clone_size: once; v_call: TRBV6-1; j_call: TRBJ2-6; cdr3_nt: TGTGCCAGCAGTCGGACTGTAACTGCGGCTGGGGCCAACGTCCTGACTTTC; cdr3_aa: CASSRTVTAAGANVLTF
d_call: .; clone_size: .; v_call: TRBV2; j_call: TRBJ2-4; cdr3_nt: TGTGCCAGCAGTGAAGACGGGGCTTGGGACAAAAACATTCAGTACTTC; cdr3_aa: CASSEDGAWDKNIQYF
d_call: .; clone_size: .; v_call: TRBV7-9; j_call: TRBJ2-4; cdr3_nt: TGTGCCAACAGCCCAGTGGGCGGGCTGTCCAAAAACATTCAGTACTTC; cdr3_aa: CANSPVGGLSKNIQYF
d_call: .; clone_size: .; v_call: TRBV4-3; j_call: TRBJ2-1; cdr3_nt: TGCGCCAGCAGCCAGGCTAGCGAAGAGACCCAGTTCTTC; cdr3_aa: CASSQASEETQFF
d_call: .; clone_size: .; v_call: TRBV7-8; j_call: TRBJ2-1; cdr3_nt: TGTGCCAGCAGCACAGAAGGTGGCTACCCCAATGAGCAGTTCTTC; cdr3_aa: CASSTEGGYPNEQFF
d_call: TRBD1; clone_size: few; v_call: TRBV9; j_call: TRBJ2-5; cdr3_nt: TGTGCCAGCAGCGTAGCAGGGGGCTACCAAGAGACCCAGTACTTC; cdr3_aa: CASSVAGGYQETQYF
d_call: .; clone_size: .; v_call: TRBV7-2; j_call: TRBJ1-5; cdr3_nt: TGTGCCAGCAGCTTGAAGGGGGGCAATCAGCCCCAGCATTTT; cdr3_aa: CASSLKGGNQPQHF
d_call: .; clone_size: .; v_call: TRBV29-1; j_call: TRBJ1-2; cdr3_nt: TGCAGCGTCGTAGGGAGGTATGGCTACACCTTC; cdr3_aa: CSVVGRYGYTF
d_call: TRBD1; clone_size: .; v_call: TRBV3-1; j_call: TRBJ2-6; cdr3_nt: TGTGCCAGCAGCTTCTTTATAGGGACAGGGACGTCCCTTAGGGCCAACGTCCTGACTTTC; cdr3_aa: CASSFFIGTGTSLRANVLTF
d_call: TRBD1; clone_size: .; v_call: TRBV7-2; j_call: TRBJ1-5; cdr3_nt: TGTGCCAGCAGCTTAGCGGGTGGACAGGGGGCTTCCCAGCATTTT; cdr3_aa: CASSLAGGQGASQHF
d_call: TRBD1; clone_size: .; v_call: TRBV16; j_call: TRBJ2-5; cdr3_nt: TGTGCCAGCAGTACCTCATTTTCCCGACGAGACAGGGGGGAGACCCAGTACTTC; cdr3_aa: CASSTSFSRRDRGETQYF
d_call: .; clone_size: .; v_call: TRBV4-1; j_call: TRBJ2-7; cdr3_nt: TGCGCCAGCAGCCAAGATCGTTCCCAGGGGGGCGAGCAGTACTTC; cdr3_aa: CASSQDRSQGGEQYF
d_call: .; clone_size: .; v_call: TRBV15; j_call: TRBJ2-5; cdr3_nt: TGTGCCACCAGCAGGGGCGACTACGGGCAGTACTTC; cdr3_aa: CATSRGDYGQYF
d_call: .; clone_size: .; v_call: TRBV11-2; j_call: TRBJ2-3; cdr3_nt: TGTGCCAGCAGCCCACGGCCAGGGTACGCAGATACGCAGTATTTT; cdr3_aa: CASSPRPGYADTQYF
d_call: .; clone_size: .; v_call: TRBV6-5; j_call: TRBJ1-4; cdr3_nt: TGTGCCAGCAGTTTCTACAGTGCAACTAATGAAAAACTGTTTTTT; cdr3_aa: CASSFYSATNEKLFF